The 19 T cell receptor beta chains given below trace back to one sample, sequenced in a study of blood T cell repertoires in COVID-19. TCRdb keeps only in-frame clones here, not all; method: immunoSEQ multiplex PCR. The sample lists fewer than 250,000 clones, 80% to 90% occurring once. The sample was peripheral blood. The receptor set was obtained from an elderly woman with COVID-19, enrolled during active disease.

The chain joins TRBV7-8 to TRBJ1-6; TRBD1 matches at 8 bases. Per germline, CDR1 SGHVS and CDR2 FQNEAQ. Trimming cost V 4 bases and J 7 bases; bases outside gene matches: 15. The CDR3 runs to 18 residues. CDR3 sequence: CASSSIPQDRAGNSPLHF. The DNA of the CDR3 is TGTGCCAGCAGCTCTATACCGCAGGACAGGGCGGGAAATTCACCCCTCCACTTT.

J is TRBJ1-5 and V is TRBV7-8; no firm D call. Germline V gene sequence: CDR1 SGHVS, CDR2 FQNEAQ. The V end lost 7 bases, the J end lost 4 bases, and 20 bases lay between the germline ends. This CDR3 is 16 amino acids long. The CDR3 DNA is TGTGCCAGCACCTCCATGGCAGTCCCACTAAATCAGCCCCAGCATTTT. Translated: CASTSMAVPLNQPQHF.

The chain links TRBV30 to TRBJ1-2; possibly TRBD1 for D (5 bases). This CDR3 has 12 residues. V was trimmed by 1 base and J by 7 bases, leaving 10 bases between them. The V gene's germline CDR1 is GTSNPN and CDR2 SVGIG (reference sequence). The CDR3 loop reads CAWSEQGPGYTF. For the CDR3, the DNA is TGTGCCTGGAGTGAGCAGGGCCCTGGCTACACCTTC. Based on the CDR3 plus reference TRBV30 and TRBJ1-2, the full variable domain is SQTIHQWPATLVQPVGSPLSLECTVEGTSNPNLYWYRQAAGRGLQLLFYSVGIGQISSEVPQNLSASRPQDRQFILSSKKLLLSDSGFYLCAWSEQGPGYTFGSGTRLTVV.

The V gene is TRBV28, the J gene TRBJ1-1, with 7 bases aligning to TRBD1. This CDR3 has 14 amino acids. The germline V gene encodes CDR1 MDHEN and CDR2 SYDVKM. The V and J ends lost 10 bases and 3 bases, in that order; junction bases with no gene match: 11. The CDR3 bases are TGTGCCACCCAACGGGCAGGGGGGTACACTGAAGCTTTCTTT. It codes for CATQRAGGYTEAFF.

The rearrangement uses TRBV3-1 (or the pseudogene TRBV3-2) and TRBJ1-5, with D perhaps TRBD1 (6 bases). This CDR3 is built from 15 residues. V shed 1 base and J shed 0 bases, with 7 bases lying between them. The V gene's germline CDR1 is LGHDT and CDR2 YNNKEL (reference sequence). The CDR3 reads CASSQGGPSNQPQHF. The CDR3 DNA reads TGTGCCAGCAGCCAAGGGGGGCCTAGCAATCAGCCCCAGCATTTT.

This CDR3 is CASSSGARENTGELFF. The CDR3 region has the DNA TGCGCCAGCAGCTCTGGGGCTAGAGAAAACACCGGGGAGCTGTTTTTT. This chain links TRBV5-1 with TRBJ2-2; maybe TRBD1 (5 bases). CDR1 and CDR2 (germline): SGHRS, YFSETQ. This CDR3 spans 16 amino acids. With 3 bases removed from V and 2 bases from J, the gap between germline ends came to 14 bases.

This clone was observed a few times. The genes are TRBV5-1 and TRBJ1-6; the D is unclear. Looked up from germline, CDR1 is SGHRS and CDR2 is YFSETQ. V gave up 4 bases and J gave up 7 bases, with 15 bases separating them. This CDR3 has 15 residues. DNA for the CDR3: TGCGCCAGCAGCCCCCCTTCAAGCGGGAATTCACCCCTCCACTTT. Protein product: CASSPPSSGNSPLHF.

The CDR3 here is CASSQRVSVGLNTDTQYF. The CDR3 nucleotides read TGTGCCAGCAGCCAAAGAGTAAGCGTGGGACTCAACACAGATACGCAGTATTTT. The chain has TRBV14 and TRBJ2-3, with D tentatively TRBD2 (6 bases). CDR3 length equals 18 residues. CDR1 and CDR2 (germline): SGHDN, FVKESK. The V gene lost 2 bases and the J gene lost 2 bases, with 20 bases spanning the gap.

The chain links TRBV5-1 to TRBJ1-2; 8 positions agree with TRBD1. Trimming removed 4 bases from V and 6 bases from J; junction bases left unmatched: 11. Germline CDR1 reads SGHRS; CDR2 reads YFSETQ. This CDR3 contains 15 residues. The CDR3 coding sequence is TGCGCCAGCAGCGTCCAGGGGGCGACTGGAGATGGCTACACCTTC. Its translation: CASSVQGATGDGYTF.

V gene TRBV27 combines with J gene TRBJ2-7; 8 bases agree with TRBD1. Germline CDR1 is MNHEY and CDR2 is SMNVEV (reference sequence). V lost 8 bases to trimming and J lost 7 bases; unmatched junction nucleotides: 13. This CDR3 has 14 residues. Here the CDR3 reads CASAADRVLSEQYF. In nucleotides, the CDR3 is TGTGCCAGCGCCGCGGACAGGGTTTTAAGTGAGCAGTACTTC.

The V call is TRBV6-5, the J call TRBJ1-2, with 8 bases fitting TRBD1. With V trimmed by 5 bases and J by 4 bases, 9 bases remained unmatched. The CDR3 has 15 amino acids. The germline V gene encodes CDR1 MNHEY and CDR2 SVGAGI. The CDR3 DNA reads TGTGCCAGCAGTCCGTCGGGGACAGGCCCCTATGGCTACACCTTC. It specifies CASSPSGTGPYGYTF.

This rearrangement joins TRBV6-5 to TRBJ2-7, with D possibly TRBD2 on 7 matching bases. CDR1 is MNHEY and CDR2 is SVGAGI in the germline V gene. Trimming pared 4 bases from V and 5 bases from J, leaving 12 bases between. The CDR3 consists of 13 residues. The CDR3 region is CASSSRGRDEQYV. CDR3 nucleotides: TGTGCCAGCAGTTCAAGGGGGAGGGACGAGCAGTACGTC.

The V gene is TRBV27, the J gene TRBJ1-1; the match to TRBD1 covers 9 bases. CDR3 length: 15 amino acids. The germline V gene has CDR1 MNHEY and CDR2 SMNVEV (reference sequence). The junction had 12 bases not matched to a gene; V was cut back by 6 bases and J by 7 bases. CDR3 DNA sequence: TGTGCCAGCAGGGGGACAGGGTTGGGGCAGGTTGAAGCTTTCTTT. It translates to CASRGTGLGQVEAFF.

V usage is TRBV7-3 and J usage is TRBJ2-1; tentatively, D is TRBD2 (5 bases). The germline V gene has CDR1 SGHTA and CDR2 FQGTGA. Trimming shortened V by 3 bases and J by 10 bases, and 7 bases separated the two germline ends. CDR3 length: 11 amino acids. CDR3 sequence: CASSLDLEQFF. Here the CDR3 DNA reads TGTGCCAGCAGCTTGGACTTAGAGCAGTTCTTC.

V is TRBV4-3 and J is TRBJ2-7; no clear D. CDR3 length: 15 residues. Germline V CDR1 and CDR2: LGHNA, YSLEER. Trimming removed 0 bases at V and 2 bases at J, with 11 bases between. The DNA for the CDR3 is TGCGCCAGCAGCCAAGATTTAGGCGGAGCCTACGAGCAGTACTTC. It translates to CASSQDLGGAYEQYF.

The chain couples TRBV6-5 to TRBJ1-5; D unresolved. This CDR3 region has 13 residues. The V end lost 6 bases, the J end lost 5 bases, and 11 bases lay between the germline ends. Per the germline V gene, CDR1 is MNHEY and CDR2 is SVGAGI. CDR3 residues: CASRLDFYQPQHF. As DNA, the CDR3 is TGTGCCAGCAGGCTGGACTTTTATCAGCCCCAGCATTTT.

The chain links TRBV3-1 (or the pseudogene TRBV3-2) to TRBJ1-2; 8 positions match TRBD1. Germline CDR1 LGHDT, CDR2 YNNKEL (reference sequence). With V trimmed by 4 bases and J by 8 bases, 3 bases remained unmatched. CDR3 length: 12 amino acids. This CDR3 is CASSRQGFGYTF. CDR3 coding DNA: TGTGCCAGCAGCCGACAGGGGTTCGGCTACACCTTC.

The J gene is TRBJ2-2, the V gene TRBV3-1 (or the pseudogene TRBV3-2); a weak D match, TRBD1 (6 bases). This CDR3 spans 16 amino acids. Trimming left V 4 bases short and J 1 base short, with 13 bases between. The germline V gene has CDR1 LGHDT and CDR2 YNNKEL (reference sequence). The CDR3 spells CASSLGTLVNTGELFF. For the CDR3, the DNA is TGTGCCAGCAGCCTCGGGACACTTGTGAACACCGGGGAGCTGTTTTTT.

The genes are TRBV5-4 and TRBJ2-2; the match to TRBD1 covers 7 bases. This CDR3 has 14 amino acids. V lost 8 bases to trimming and J lost 5 bases; unmatched junction nucleotides: 9. Germline lookup yields CDR1 SGHNT and CDR2 YYREEE (reference sequence). CDR3 protein: CARLGQPQTGELFF. The CDR3 DNA reads TGTGCCAGATTGGGACAGCCCCAAACCGGGGAGCTGTTTTTT.